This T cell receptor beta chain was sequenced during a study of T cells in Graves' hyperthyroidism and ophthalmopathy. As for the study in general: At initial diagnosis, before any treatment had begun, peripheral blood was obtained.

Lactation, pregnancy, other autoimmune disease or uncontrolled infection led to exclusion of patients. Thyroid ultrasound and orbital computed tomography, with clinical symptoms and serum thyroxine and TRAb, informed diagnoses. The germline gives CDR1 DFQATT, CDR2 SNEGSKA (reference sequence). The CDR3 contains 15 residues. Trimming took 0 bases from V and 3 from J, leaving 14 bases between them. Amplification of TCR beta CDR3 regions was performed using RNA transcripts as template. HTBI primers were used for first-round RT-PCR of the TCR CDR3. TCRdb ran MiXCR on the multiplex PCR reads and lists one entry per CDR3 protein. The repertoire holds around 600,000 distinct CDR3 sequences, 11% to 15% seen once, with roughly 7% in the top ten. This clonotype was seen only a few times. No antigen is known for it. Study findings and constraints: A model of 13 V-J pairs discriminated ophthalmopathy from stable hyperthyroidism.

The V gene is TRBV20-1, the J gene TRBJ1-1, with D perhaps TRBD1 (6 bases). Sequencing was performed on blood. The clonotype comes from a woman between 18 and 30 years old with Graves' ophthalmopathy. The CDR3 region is CSARDAQGDDTEAFF. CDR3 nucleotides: TGCAGTGCTAGAGATGCACAGGGAGATGACACTGAAGCTTTCTTT.